The TCR beta chain under discussion was sequenced for a study of shared clonotypes between healthy human individuals. The CDR3 contains 17 residues. Trimming took 0 bases from V and 0 from J; bases not matched to a gene: 5. Germline V gene lookup returns CDR1 SGHNT and CDR2 YYREEE (reference sequence). Study results and limitations: For naive CD4 cells, roughly 5.5% of clonotypes were shared across a handful of donors.

On this clone itself: Its antigen is not identified.

TCRdb's table, derived via immunoSEQ multiplex PCR, lists solely in-frame clones and lacks some. In the table there are 2 million to 2.5 million clones, about 92% of which are singletons. Sequencing used naive CD4+ T cells from PBMCs. Specified subset: CD45RA+ positively selected. The source is a man aged 18-30 years in good health. Some clones in this sample may be carry-over from other donors' samples. This chain links TRBV5-4 with TRBJ2-2; 7 bases map to TRBD2. The DNA for the CDR3 is TGTGCCAGCAGCTTGGTCGGCGGGAGATCGAACACCGGGGAGCTGTTTTTT. The encoded protein is CASSLVGGRSNTGELFF.